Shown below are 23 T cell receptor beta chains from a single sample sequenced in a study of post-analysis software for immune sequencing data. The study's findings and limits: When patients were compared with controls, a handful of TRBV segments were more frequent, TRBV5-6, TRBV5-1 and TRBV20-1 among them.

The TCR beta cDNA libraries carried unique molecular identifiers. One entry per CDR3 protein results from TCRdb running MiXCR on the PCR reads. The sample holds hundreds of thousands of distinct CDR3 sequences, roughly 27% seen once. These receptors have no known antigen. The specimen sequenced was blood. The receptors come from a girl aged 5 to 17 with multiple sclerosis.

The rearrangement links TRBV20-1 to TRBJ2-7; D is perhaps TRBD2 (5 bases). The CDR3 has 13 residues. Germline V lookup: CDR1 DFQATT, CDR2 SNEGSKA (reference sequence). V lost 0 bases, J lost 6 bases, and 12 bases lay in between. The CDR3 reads CSAREQGGGEQYF. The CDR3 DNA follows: TGCAGTGCTAGAGAGCAAGGAGGAGGCGAGCAGTACTTC.

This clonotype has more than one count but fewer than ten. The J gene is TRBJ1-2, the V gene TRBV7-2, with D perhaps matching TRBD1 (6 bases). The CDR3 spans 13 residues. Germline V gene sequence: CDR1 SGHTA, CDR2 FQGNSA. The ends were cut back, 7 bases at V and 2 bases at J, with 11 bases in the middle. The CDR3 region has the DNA TGTGCCAGCATCAAGGGACAAAACTATGGCTACACCTTC. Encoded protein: CASIKGQNYGYTF.

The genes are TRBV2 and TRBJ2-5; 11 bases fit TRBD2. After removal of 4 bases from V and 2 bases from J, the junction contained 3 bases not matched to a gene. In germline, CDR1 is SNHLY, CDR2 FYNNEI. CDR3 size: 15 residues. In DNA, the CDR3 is TGTGCCAGCAGTGGGGGGACTAGCGGTCAAGAGACCCAGTACTTC. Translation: CASSGGTSGQETQYF.

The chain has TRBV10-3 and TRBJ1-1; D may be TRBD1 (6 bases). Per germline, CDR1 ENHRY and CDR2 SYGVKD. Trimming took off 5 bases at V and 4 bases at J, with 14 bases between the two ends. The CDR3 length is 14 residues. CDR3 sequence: CAISNRELGTEAFF. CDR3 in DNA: TGTGCCATCAGTAACAGGGAGTTGGGCACTGAAGCTTTCTTT.

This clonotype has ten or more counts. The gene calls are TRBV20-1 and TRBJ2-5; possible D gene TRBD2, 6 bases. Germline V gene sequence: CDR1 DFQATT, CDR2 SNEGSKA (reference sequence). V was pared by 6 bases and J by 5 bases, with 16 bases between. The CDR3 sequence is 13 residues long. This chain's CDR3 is CSADRDLGETQYF. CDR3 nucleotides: TGCAGTGCAGACCGGGACTTGGGGGAGACCCAGTACTTC.

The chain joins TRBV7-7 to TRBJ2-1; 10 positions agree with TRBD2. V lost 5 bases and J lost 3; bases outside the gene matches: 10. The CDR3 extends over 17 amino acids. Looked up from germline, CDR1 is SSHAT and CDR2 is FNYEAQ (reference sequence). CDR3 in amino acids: CASSPTLASGGYNEQFF. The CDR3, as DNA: TGTGCCAGCAGCCCGACCCTGGCTAGCGGGGGCTACAATGAGCAGTTCTTC.

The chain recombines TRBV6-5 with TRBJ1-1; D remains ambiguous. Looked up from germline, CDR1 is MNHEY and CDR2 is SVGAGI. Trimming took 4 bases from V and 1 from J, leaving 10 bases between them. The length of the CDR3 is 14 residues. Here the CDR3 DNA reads TGTGCCAGCAGTTCCCTGGGGTCGAACACTGAAGCTTTCTTT. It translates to CASSSLGSNTEAFF.

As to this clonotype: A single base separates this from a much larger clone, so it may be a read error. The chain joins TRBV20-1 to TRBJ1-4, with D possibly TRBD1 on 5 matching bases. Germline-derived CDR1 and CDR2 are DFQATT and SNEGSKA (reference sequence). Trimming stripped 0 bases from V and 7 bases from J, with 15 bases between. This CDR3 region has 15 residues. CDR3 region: CSARDPGGGTEKLFF. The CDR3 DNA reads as TGCAGTGCTAGAGATCCCGGCGGGGGGACTGAAAAACTGTTTTTT.

CDR3 loop: CASSSLLTGTGQETQYF. The CDR3, as DNA: TGTGCCAGCAGTTCATTATTAACCGGGACAGGGCAAGAGACCCAGTACTTC. This chain uses TRBV28 with TRBJ2-5; 9 bases align to TRBD1. The trim removed 4 bases at V and 2 bases at J, leaving 11 bases unmatched. Germline V gives CDR1 MDHEN, CDR2 SYDVKM. This CDR3 is 17 amino acids long.

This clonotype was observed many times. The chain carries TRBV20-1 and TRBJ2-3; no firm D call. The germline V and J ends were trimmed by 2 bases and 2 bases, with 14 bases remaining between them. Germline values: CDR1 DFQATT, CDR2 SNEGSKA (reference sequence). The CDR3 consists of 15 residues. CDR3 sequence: CSARPELANTDTQYF. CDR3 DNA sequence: TGCAGTGCTAGACCGGAGTTAGCAAACACAGATACGCAGTATTTT.

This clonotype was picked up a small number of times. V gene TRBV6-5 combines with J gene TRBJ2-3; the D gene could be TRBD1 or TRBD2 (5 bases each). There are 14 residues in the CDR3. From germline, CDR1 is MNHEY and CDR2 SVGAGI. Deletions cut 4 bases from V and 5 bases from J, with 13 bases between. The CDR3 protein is CASSLGQRGDTQYF. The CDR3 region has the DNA TGTGCCAGCAGTTTGGGGCAGAGGGGAGATACGCAGTATTTT.

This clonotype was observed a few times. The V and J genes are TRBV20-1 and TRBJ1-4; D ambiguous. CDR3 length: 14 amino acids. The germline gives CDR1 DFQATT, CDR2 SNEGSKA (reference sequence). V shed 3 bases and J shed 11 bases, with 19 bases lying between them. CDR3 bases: TGCAGTGCTAGCGCCCCCGGGTTCATCGGGAAACTGTTTTTT. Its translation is CSASAPGFIGKLFF.

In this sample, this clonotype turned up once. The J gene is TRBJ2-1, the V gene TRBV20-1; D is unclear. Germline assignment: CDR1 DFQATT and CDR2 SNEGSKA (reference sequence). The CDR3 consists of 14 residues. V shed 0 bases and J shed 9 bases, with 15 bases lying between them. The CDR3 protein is CSARDMASWPEQFF. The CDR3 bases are TGCAGTGCTAGAGATATGGCTAGTTGGCCTGAGCAGTTCTTC.

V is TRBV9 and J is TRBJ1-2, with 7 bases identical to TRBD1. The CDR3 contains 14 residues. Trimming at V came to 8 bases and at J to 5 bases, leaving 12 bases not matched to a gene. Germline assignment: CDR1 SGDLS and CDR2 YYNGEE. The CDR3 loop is CASTVRDSLYGYTF. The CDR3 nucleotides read TGTGCCAGTACCGTCCGGGACAGTTTATATGGCTACACCTTC.

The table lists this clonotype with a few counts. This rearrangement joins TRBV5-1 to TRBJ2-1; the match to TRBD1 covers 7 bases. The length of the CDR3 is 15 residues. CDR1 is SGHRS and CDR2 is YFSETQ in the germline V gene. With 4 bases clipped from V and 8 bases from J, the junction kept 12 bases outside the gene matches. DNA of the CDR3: TGCGCCAGCAGCACCCAAAGGGGGCCAAACGATGAGCAGTTCTTC. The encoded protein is CASSTQRGPNDEQFF.

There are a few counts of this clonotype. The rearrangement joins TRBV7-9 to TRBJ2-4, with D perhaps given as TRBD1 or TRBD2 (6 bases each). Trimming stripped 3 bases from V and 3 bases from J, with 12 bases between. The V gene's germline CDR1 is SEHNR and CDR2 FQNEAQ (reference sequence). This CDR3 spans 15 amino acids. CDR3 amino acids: CASSFWGARKNIQYF. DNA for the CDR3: TGTGCCAGCAGCTTTTGGGGGGCCCGCAAAAACATTCAGTACTTC.

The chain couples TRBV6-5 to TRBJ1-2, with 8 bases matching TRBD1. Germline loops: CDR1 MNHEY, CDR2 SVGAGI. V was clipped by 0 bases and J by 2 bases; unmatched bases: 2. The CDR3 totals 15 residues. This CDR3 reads CASSYSAGGNYGYTF. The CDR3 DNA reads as TGTGCCAGCAGTTACTCGGCAGGGGGCAACTATGGCTACACCTTC.

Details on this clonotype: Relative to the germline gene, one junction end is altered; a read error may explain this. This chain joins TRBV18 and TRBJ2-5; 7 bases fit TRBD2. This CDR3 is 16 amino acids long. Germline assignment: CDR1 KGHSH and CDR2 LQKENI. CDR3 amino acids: CASPPRAGEVAETQYF. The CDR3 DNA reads TGTGCCAGCCCACCTCGGGCGGGAGAGGTGGCAGAGACCCAGTACTTC.

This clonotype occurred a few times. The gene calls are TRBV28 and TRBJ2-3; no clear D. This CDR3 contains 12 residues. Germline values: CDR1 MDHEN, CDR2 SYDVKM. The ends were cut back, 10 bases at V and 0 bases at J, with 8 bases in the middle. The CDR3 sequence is CATQQSTDTQYF. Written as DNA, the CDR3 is TGTGCCACCCAACAGAGCACAGATACGCAGTATTTT.

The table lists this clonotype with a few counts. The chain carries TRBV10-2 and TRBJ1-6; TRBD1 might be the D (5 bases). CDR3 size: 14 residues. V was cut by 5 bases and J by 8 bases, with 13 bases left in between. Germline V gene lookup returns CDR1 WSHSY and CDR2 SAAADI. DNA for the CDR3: TGCGCCAGCAGTTCGGGACGGGTTTATTCACCCCTCCACTTT. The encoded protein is CASSSGRVYSPLHF.

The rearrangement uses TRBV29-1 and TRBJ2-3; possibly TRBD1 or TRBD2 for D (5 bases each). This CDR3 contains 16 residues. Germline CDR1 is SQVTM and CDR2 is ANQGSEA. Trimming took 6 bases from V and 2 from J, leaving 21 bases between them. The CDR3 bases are TGCAGCGTCAAAGGGGTCCTAAGGGGACCCACAGATACGCAGTATTTT. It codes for CSVKGVLRGPTDTQYF.

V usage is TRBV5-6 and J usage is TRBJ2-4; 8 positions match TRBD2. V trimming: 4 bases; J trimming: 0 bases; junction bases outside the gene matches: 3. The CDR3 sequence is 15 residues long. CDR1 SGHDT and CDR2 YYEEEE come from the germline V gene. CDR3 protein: CASSKLAVAKNIQYF. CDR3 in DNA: TGTGCCAGCAGCAAACTAGCGGTAGCCAAAAACATTCAGTACTTC.

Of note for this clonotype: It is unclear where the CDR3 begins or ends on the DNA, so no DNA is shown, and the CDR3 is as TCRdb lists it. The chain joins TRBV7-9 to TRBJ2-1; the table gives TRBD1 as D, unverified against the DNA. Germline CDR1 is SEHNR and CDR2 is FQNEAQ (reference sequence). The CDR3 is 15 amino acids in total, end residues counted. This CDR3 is CASSWGQGIVNERFF.